This T cell receptor (beta chain) was profiled in a study of CD8 T cells in ankylosing spondylitis (dated by TCRdb to about 2017). Broadly, across the study: T cell receptor beta repertoires were profiled in healthy donors and ankylosing spondylitis patients so that disease-linked TCR variants could be found. The full study cohort was made up of approximately 24 ankylosing spondylitis patients and more than 90 healthy donors. Peripheral blood samples were taken, and synovial fluid was additionally collected from ankylosing spondylitis patients.

The sequencer listed for this sample is Illumina HiSeq 2500. TCR beta libraries were prepared by quantitative 5'-RACE with molecular barcodes. The study's processing was this. A new computational method based on a probabilistic model of VDJ rearrangement was used to identify disease-linked TCR variants. Using fastp trimming at Q25 and MiXCR clonotype assembly, TCRdb reanalyzed the public sequencing data and kept in-frame beta chains. Every CDR3 protein is listed once, alongside the most common genes and DNA of its rows. These V and J calls are TCRdb output, not the study's own analysis. The sample has 670,000 or so distinct CDR3 sequences on record, roughly 19% of them singletons. The leading ten clones occupy about 19% of the sample. The CDR3, from cysteine to phenylalanine, totals 15 residues. Left in the record is the CDR3 DNA by itself, 45 bases read in frame from the first base. V is cut by 1 base and J by 4 bases, and the space between the germline ends is 13 bases. CDR1 is given as SGDLS and CDR2 as YYNGEE, both from the germline V gene.

Study-level results and caveats: Some motif variants had previously been reported in the synovial fluid and blood of reactive arthritis patients, which suggests shared mechanisms of disease initiation. The disease-linked clones showed a CD8+ phenotype and occurred at relatively low frequencies in peripheral blood. Significant enrichment of the disease-linked clones was reported in matched synovial fluid samples from ankylosing spondylitis patients. A TCR beta motif of eight highly homologous amino acid variants appeared characteristic of blood from ankylosing spondylitis patients.

This clonotype was observed a single time. Its antigen target is currently unknown. Per-base qualities were not stored, and no clone one base away is much larger. Support from one read is weak. This clonotype was obtained from a male donor with ankylosing spondylitis. This chain joins TRBV9 to TRBJ2-3; the D gene may be TRBD1 or TRBD2, since each aligns over 6 bases. The sample taken for sequencing was blood, either unsorted or a sorted T cell fraction (not recorded which). The nucleotide sequence reads as follows: TGTGCCAGCAGCGTATGGGGGGCGAAGGCAGATACGCAGTATTTT. It encodes CASSVWGAKADTQYF.